Listed here are 21 T cell receptor beta chains from one sample, sequenced in a study of regulatory dendritic cells for organ transplantation. The table came from immunoSEQ multiplex PCR; TCRdb's copy has only in-frame clones and leaves some out. The table lists 11,000 or so clones, more than 55% of them singletons. Sequences were obtained from memory CD8+ T cells from blood. Sample subset: CD45RO+ memory T cells. The receptors stem from a human donor in good health.

The J gene is TRBJ1-5, the V gene TRBV4-3, with D possibly matching TRBD1 (5 bases). Germline V gene data show CDR1 as LGHNA and CDR2 as YSLEER. The CDR3 runs to 16 residues. Trimming removed 0 bases at V and 4 bases at J, with 13 bases between. CDR3 sequence: CASSQEYRWKNQPQHF. The CDR3 DNA follows: TGCGCCAGCAGCCAAGAGTACAGGTGGAAGAATCAGCCCCAGCATTTT.

The chain uses TRBV10-2 and TRBJ2-3; tentatively, D is TRBD2 (5 bases). The CDR3 is made up of 12 amino acids. The V and J ends lost 8 bases and 7 bases respectively, with 13 bases between them. Per germline, CDR1 WSHSY and CDR2 SAAADI. Here the CDR3 reads CASETGKNTQYF. CDR3 DNA: TGCGCCAGCGAAACGGGAAAGAATACGCAGTATTTT.

This clone was counted a few times. The rearrangement joins TRBV18 to TRBJ1-5, with D hard to call. CDR3 length: 12 residues. In germline, CDR1 is KGHSH, CDR2 LQKENI. V gave up 0 bases and J gave up 6 bases, with 3 bases separating them. The CDR3 loop reads CASSPPGQPQHF. Written as DNA, the CDR3 is TGTGCCAGCTCACCACCGGGTCAGCCCCAGCATTTT.

The genes are TRBV6-5 and TRBJ1-1; D is ambiguous. CDR3 size: 15 residues. Germline lookup yields CDR1 MNHEY and CDR2 SVGAGI. V lost 0 bases and J lost 0, with 8 bases in between. CDR3 sequence reads: CASSYSGFMNTEAFF. The CDR3, as DNA: TGTGCCAGCAGTTACTCCGGATTCATGAACACTGAAGCTTTCTTT.

The rearrangement joins TRBV7-8 to TRBJ2-5; D is possibly TRBD2 (7 bases). The CDR3 is made up of 15 amino acids. Trimming left V 1 base short and J 5 bases short, with 14 bases between. Germline V lookup: CDR1 SGHVS, CDR2 FQNEAQ. The CDR3 is CASSLDRGGWETQYF. In nucleotides, the CDR3 is TGTGCCAGCAGCTTAGATAGGGGGGGCTGGGAGACCCAGTACTTC.

This chain links TRBV11-2 with TRBJ2-7; no clear D. The CDR3 is made up of 14 amino acids. V was clipped by 1 base and J by 1 base, with 8 bases between them. Germline values: CDR1 SGHAT, CDR2 FQNNGV. The CDR3 loop is CASSLVSASYEQYF. DNA for the CDR3: TGTGCCAGCAGCTTAGTTTCAGCATCCTACGAGCAGTACTTC. The entire variable domain, with the rest obtained from reference TRBV11-2 and TRBJ2-7, is as follows: EAGVAQSPRYKIIEKRQSVAFWCNPISGHATLYWYQQILGQGPKLLIQFQNNGVVDDSQLPKDRFSAERLKGVDSTLKIQPAKLEDSAVYLCASSLVSASYEQYFGPGTRLTVT.

Only a few counts were recorded for this clone. The chain is built from TRBV11-2 and TRBJ2-7; D is possibly TRBD1 (5 bases). The CDR3 loop spans 15 amino acids. V was clipped by 0 bases and J by 2 bases, with 11 bases between them. Germline V gene sequence: CDR1 SGHAT, CDR2 FQNNGV. In DNA, the CDR3 is TGTGCCAGCAGCTTAGAAGGGGTCAGAGCCTACGAGCAGTACTTC. Translation: CASSLEGVRAYEQYF.

As DNA, the CDR3 is TGTGCCAGCAGCGATCGTAACAGGGGGGGCAATCAGCCCCAGCATTTT. Amino acid sequence: CASSDRNRGGNQPQHF. The V call is TRBV7-2, the J call TRBJ1-5, with TRBD1 matching 8 bases. The CDR3 extends over 16 amino acids. V lost 5 bases, J lost 2 bases, and 8 bases stayed unmatched. CDR1 and CDR2 (germline): SGHTA, FQGNSA.

The rearrangement uses TRBV4-3 and TRBJ2-1; 7 bases are shared with TRBD2. The CDR3 runs to 17 residues. Germline-derived CDR1 and CDR2 are LGHNA and YSLEER. V dropped 6 bases and J dropped 0; count of bases not matched to a gene: 11. The CDR3 reads CASRPTLAESSYNEQFF. CDR3 in DNA: TGCGCCAGCAGACCAACCCTAGCGGAGAGCTCCTACAATGAGCAGTTCTTC.

This clone was recorded only once. The chain is built from TRBV27 and TRBJ2-7; 11 nucleotides match TRBD2. This CDR3 has 12 amino acids. The trim removed 6 bases at V and 6 bases at J, leaving 1 base unmatched. Germline loops: CDR1 MNHEY, CDR2 SMNVEV (reference sequence). CDR3 protein: CASSGTSGEQYF. For the CDR3, the DNA is TGTGCCAGCAGCGGGACTAGCGGCGAGCAGTACTTC.

The rearrangement uses TRBV6-1 and TRBJ2-7; D gene unclear. From germline, CDR1 is MNHNS and CDR2 SASEGT. V shed 1 base and J shed 7 bases, with 17 bases lying between them. CDR3 length equals 15 residues. The CDR3 DNA reads TGTGCCAGCAGTGAAGGCCACGGCGAAAGCCTGGAGCAGTACTTC. Translating it yields CASSEGHGESLEQYF.

The chain uses TRBV7-9 and TRBJ2-3; 9 bases agree with TRBD1. This CDR3 comprises 14 residues. The germline gives CDR1 SEHNR, CDR2 FQNEAQ (reference sequence). V dropped 6 bases and J dropped 5; count of bases not matched to a gene: 6. The CDR3 nucleotides read TGTGCCAGCAGTTGGGACAGGGAACAAGATACGCAGTATTTT. It yields the protein CASSWDREQDTQYF. The entire variable domain, with the rest obtained from reference TRBV7-9 and TRBJ2-3, is as follows: DTGVSQNPRHKITKRGQNVTFRCDPISEHNRLYWYRQTLGQGPEFLTYFQNEAQLEKSRLLSDRFSAERPKGSFSTLEIQRTEQGDSAMYLCASSWDREQDTQYFGPGTRLTVL.

The chain uses TRBV13 and TRBJ2-2, with D uncertain. The CDR3 is 16 amino acids. V was cut by 5 bases and J by 0 bases, with 13 bases left in between. Germline V gene sequence: CDR1 PRHDT, CDR2 FYEKMQ (reference sequence). CDR3 sequence (DNA): TGTGCCAGCAGCCCCCCGGACCATGCGAACACCGGGGAGCTGTTTTTT. It encodes CASSPPDHANTGELFF.

The chain employs TRBV6-4 and TRBJ1-1, with TRBD1 matching 8 bases. The CDR3 covers 14 residues. With 6 bases clipped from V and 1 base from J, the junction kept 4 bases outside the gene matches. Germline V CDR1 and CDR2: MRHNA, SNTAGT. The CDR3 nucleotides read TGTGCCAGCAGCTCGACAGGGGAGAACACTGAAGCTTTCTTT. This translates into CASSSTGENTEAFF.

The rearrangement joins TRBV10-3 to TRBJ2-1; tentative D call: TRBD1 (6 bases). CDR1 is ENHRY and CDR2 is SYGVKD in the germline V gene. The V end was cut by 7 bases, the J end by 5 bases, with 15 bases between. CDR3 length: 14 amino acids. CDR3 nucleotide sequence: TGTGCCATCAAGAAGGGACAAGGAGACAATGAGCAGTTCTTC. It specifies CAIKKGQGDNEQFF.

The chain employs TRBV4-2 and TRBJ2-1; D is unclear. Deletions cut 1 base from V and 6 bases from J, with 13 bases between. This CDR3 contains 15 residues. The germline V gene has CDR1 LGHNA and CDR2 YNFKEQ. CDR3 in DNA: TGTGCCAGCAGCCAAGGGCTAGAAGCTAGCAATGAGCAGTTCTTC. Encoded protein: CASSQGLEASNEQFF.

The rearrangement uses TRBV9 and TRBJ1-1; TRBD1 matches at 7 bases. Per germline, CDR1 SGDLS and CDR2 YYNGEE. Losses at the gene ends were 5 bases for V and 0 bases for J; bases not matched to a gene: 10. The CDR3 runs 16 residues. DNA of the CDR3: TGTGCCAGCAGTCGACAGGGCGGGGGGATGAACACTGAAGCTTTCTTT. Amino acids: CASSRQGGGMNTEAFF.

This clone was picked up a small number of times. This chain links TRBV10-1 with TRBJ2-1; no definite D call. In germline, CDR1 is WNHNN, CDR2 SYGVQD (reference sequence). The CDR3 runs 15 residues. Trimming took 2 bases from V and 2 from J, leaving 10 bases between them. The CDR3 DNA follows: TGCGCCAGCAGTGAGGTGGAAGCAACCTACAATGAGCAGTTCTTC. Amino acid sequence: CASSEVEATYNEQFF.

This clone appeared a few times. The V call is TRBV15, the J call TRBJ2-2, with D uncertain. Germline V gene lookup returns CDR1 LNHNV and CDR2 YYDKDF (reference sequence). The CDR3 consists of 15 residues. Trimming removed 1 base at V and 9 bases at J, with 15 bases between. The CDR3 is CATSRAGTILRELFF. CDR3 DNA: TGTGCCACCAGCAGAGCGGGCACTATCCTTCGGGAGCTGTTTTTT.

The chain carries TRBV19 and TRBJ2-5; 8 bases are a match to TRBD2. V dropped 5 bases and J dropped 5; count of bases not matched to a gene: 7. This CDR3 has 14 residues. Germline V lookup: CDR1 LNHDA, CDR2 SQIVND (reference sequence). As DNA, the CDR3 is TGTGCCAGTAGTCCCCTCGGGGGGGACGAGACCCAGTACTTC. Protein: CASSPLGGDETQYF. Drawing the rest from reference TRBV19 and TRBJ2-5, the complete variable domain is DGGITQSPKYLFRKEGQNVTLSCEQNLNHDAMYWYRQDPGQGLRLIYYSQIVNDFQKGDIAEGYSVSREKKESFPLTVTSAQKNPTAFYLCASSPLGGDETQYFGPGTRLLVL.

This clone is deemed medium-sized. V is TRBV19 and J is TRBJ2-3; D remains unclear. Germline V lookup: CDR1 LNHDA, CDR2 SQIVND (reference sequence). There are 12 residues in the CDR3. The V end lost 6 bases, the J end lost 6 bases, and 10 bases lay between the germline ends. The CDR3 DNA reads as TGTGCCAGTAGGTCGAACTGGGATACGCAGTATTTT. This gives the protein CASRSNWDTQYF.